The 10 T cell receptor beta chains below all came from one sample that was sequenced in a study of CD4 T cells in relation to SARS-CoV-2 and coronaviruses. These receptors lack a known antigen. Here immunoSEQ multiplex PCR was the method, and the copy in TCRdb shows in-frame clones only, minus some. The sample has some 11,000 clones, under 80% seen once. Before the COVID-19 pandemic, during about 2011-2019, CD4+ T cells were taken from unexposed donors. Isolation of CD4+ T cells took place after about eleven days in culture. Sequencing was done on a sample of CD4+ T cells from PBMCs, cultured in vitro. These receptors came from a human donor in good health.

The chain links TRBV3-1 (or the pseudogene TRBV3-2) to TRBJ1-2, with a tentative D call TRBD1 (5 bases). The CDR3 runs to 14 residues. The V and J ends lost 5 bases and 6 bases respectively, with 16 bases between them. Germline-derived CDR1 and CDR2 are LGHDT and YNNKEL (reference sequence). For the CDR3, the DNA is TGTGCCAGCAGCGCTAAGGCGAGGGGCAATGGCTACACCTTC. Protein sequence: CASSAKARGNGYTF.

The chain employs TRBV27 and TRBJ1-5; TRBD1 aligns across 7 bases. Germline assignment: CDR1 MNHEY and CDR2 SMNVEV (reference sequence). This CDR3 contains 15 residues. J gave up 4 bases and V 7 bases, and 10 bases lay outside the gene matches. The CDR3 loop reads CASTPTGDWNQPQHF. DNA of the CDR3: TGTGCCAGCACTCCAACAGGGGATTGGAATCAGCCCCAGCATTTT.

The rearrangement uses TRBV25-1 and TRBJ1-4, with D possibly being TRBD1 (6 bases). The germline gives CDR1 MGHDK, CDR2 SYGVNS. This CDR3 has 16 residues. The V and J ends lost 2 bases and 7 bases respectively, with 17 bases between them. The CDR3 region is CASSEGKGGLGEKLFF. DNA of the CDR3: TGTGCCAGCAGTGAAGGTAAAGGGGGGCTTGGTGAAAAACTGTTTTTT. Using reference TRBV25-1 and TRBJ1-4 for the parts outside the CDR3, the full variable domain is EADIYQTPRYLVIGTGKKITLECSQTMGHDKMYWYQQDPGMELHLIHYSYGVNSTEKGDLSSESTVSRIRTEHFPLTLESARPSHTSQYLCASSEGKGGLGEKLFFGSGTQLSVL.

The V call is TRBV9, the J call TRBJ2-5; 7 nucleotides line up with TRBD2. The CDR3 sequence is 15 residues long. Germline lookup yields CDR1 SGDLS and CDR2 YYNGEE. The J segment lost 5 bases and the V segment lost 0 bases, leaving 7 bases of the junction unmatched. The CDR3 nucleotides are TGTGCCAGCAGCGTAGTGGGGCGGGAGAGGGAGACCCAGTACTTC. This codes for CASSVVGRERETQYF.

The chain uses TRBV19 and TRBJ2-1; possibly TRBD2 for D (6 bases). CDR3 size: 16 residues. Germline assignment: CDR1 LNHDA and CDR2 SQIVND (reference sequence). V dropped 1 base and J dropped 3 bases, with 13 bases sitting between them. The CDR3 loop is CASSIAPGVVYNEQFF. The CDR3 nucleotides are TGTGCCAGTAGTATAGCTCCGGGAGTGGTCTACAATGAGCAGTTCTTC.

This clone ranks as large. The rearrangement uses TRBV6-6 and TRBJ2-6; 15 positions match TRBD2. Germline lookup yields CDR1 MNHNY and CDR2 SVGAGI (reference sequence). This CDR3 is built from 18 residues. V dropped 5 bases and J dropped 2; count of bases not matched to a gene: 4. The DNA for the CDR3 is TGTGCCAGCAGTCCCCGGACTAGCGGGGGGGCTGGGGCCAACGTCCTGACTTTC. Encoded protein: CASSPRTSGGAGANVLTF.

V gene TRBV5-4 combines with J gene TRBJ2-1; TRBD2 might be the D (6 bases). Germline V gene lookup returns CDR1 SGHNT and CDR2 YYREEE (reference sequence). Trimming removed 5 bases from V and 0 bases from J, with 15 bases in between. The CDR3 extends over 16 amino acids. Here the CDR3 DNA reads TGTGCCAGCAGTTCGGGACTCCTGAGCTCCTACAATGAGCAGTTCTTC. Protein: CASSSGLLSSYNEQFF.

This chain links TRBV19 with TRBJ2-1; 8 nucleotides line up with TRBD2. With V trimmed by 4 bases and J by 7 bases, 9 bases remained unmatched. The CDR3 runs to 15 residues. CDR1 LNHDA and CDR2 SQIVND come from the germline V gene (reference sequence). For the CDR3, the DNA is TGTGCCAGTAGTACCCCTCCTGGCGGGAGGAATGAGCAGTTCTTC. This gives the protein CASSTPPGGRNEQFF.

The chain carries TRBV9 and TRBJ1-1, with D perhaps TRBD1 (5 bases). Germline assignment: CDR1 SGDLS and CDR2 YYNGEE. The CDR3 consists of 14 residues. V shed 0 bases and J shed 1 base, with 7 bases lying between them. CDR3: CASSVVGGNTEAFF. The CDR3 nucleotides are TGTGCCAGCAGCGTAGTGGGGGGGAACACTGAAGCTTTCTTT.

This sequence joins TRBV10-2 and TRBJ2-5, with 7 bases aligning to TRBD1. J gave up 4 bases and V 6 bases, and 5 bases lay outside the gene matches. The CDR3 contains 13 residues. Germline values: CDR1 WSHSY, CDR2 SAAADI. The CDR3 reads CASRVTGVETQYF. Written as DNA, the CDR3 is TGCGCCAGCAGAGTTACAGGGGTAGAGACCCAGTACTTC.